Each of the 17 T cell receptor beta chains below was sequenced from the same sample in a study of T cells after yellow fever vaccination. Via MiXCR, TCRdb re-called the 5' RACE reads, giving one row per CDR3 protein. The sample contains 150,000 to 200,000 distinct CDR3 sequences, 5.5% to 7.5% of which appear only once. The sequenced sample was CD4+ T cells sorted from PBMCs, obtained around 5 days after the first yellow fever vaccination. These receptors originate from a man aged 18 to 29 who received the YFV17D yellow fever vaccine.

This clonotype was seen more than once but under ten times. This sequence joins TRBV29-1 and TRBJ1-1; a possible D gene is TRBD1 (6 bases). Germline V gene lookup returns CDR1 SQVTM and CDR2 ANQGSEA. This CDR3 contains 16 residues. V was pared by 4 bases and J by 3 bases, with 21 bases between. DNA of the CDR3: TGCAGCGTTGTCCCGTACAGGGTAAATAGGGACACTGAAGCTTTCTTT. It yields the protein CSVVPYRVNRDTEAFF.

This clonotype appeared many times. The chain joins TRBV19 to TRBJ1-2; TRBD1 is a possible D gene (5 bases). CDR3 length equals 13 residues. Germline V gives CDR1 LNHDA, CDR2 SQIVND (reference sequence). V shed 5 bases and J shed 4 bases, with 11 bases lying between them. CDR3 in amino acids: CASSPGLGYGYTF. The CDR3 DNA sequence: TGTGCCAGTAGTCCGGGACTGGGCTATGGCTACACCTTC.

The chain employs TRBV6-1 and TRBJ2-2; TRBD2 matches 9 bases. Germline trimming cut 6 bases from V and 5 bases from J; bases unmatched to any gene: 10. The germline V gene encodes CDR1 MNHNS and CDR2 SASEGT. This CDR3 spans 16 amino acids. CDR3: CASRPLAGSPTGELFF. As DNA, the CDR3 is TGTGCCAGCAGACCCCTAGCGGGATCGCCAACCGGGGAGCTGTTTTTT.

This clonotype was counted many times. The chain couples TRBV7-8 to TRBJ2-1, with TRBD1 matching over 9 bases. The germline V gene has CDR1 SGHVS and CDR2 FQNEAQ. This CDR3 is built from 16 residues. After removal of 1 base from V and 9 bases from J, the junction contained 10 bases not matched to a gene. The CDR3 reads CASSLVGTGSVGEQFF. CDR3 in DNA: TGTGCCAGCAGCTTAGTGGGGACAGGGTCTGTCGGTGAGCAGTTCTTC.

This clonotype was seen many times. V usage is TRBV25-1 and J usage is TRBJ1-1; D uncertain. CDR1 is MGHDK and CDR2 is SYGVNS in the germline V gene. The CDR3 runs to 13 residues. V was trimmed by 3 bases and J by 4 bases, leaving 9 bases between them. The CDR3 nucleotides are TGTGCCAGCAGTGACCCTTGGGCCACTGAAGCTTTCTTT. This encodes CASSDPWATEAFF.

This clonotype came up a few times. V is TRBV7-9 and J is TRBJ1-1; TRBD1 matches 8 bases. CDR1 is SEHNR, CDR2 FQNEAQ, per germline (reference sequence). CDR3 length equals 15 residues. V was clipped by 5 bases and J by 0 bases; unmatched bases: 5. In DNA, the CDR3 is TGTGCCAGCAGCCCGGCGGACAGGGTGAACACTGAAGCTTTCTTT. It translates to CASSPADRVNTEAFF.

Many counts were recorded for this clonotype. CDR3 sequence reads: CASSPRRDAGYTF. DNA of the CDR3: TGTGCCAGCAGCCCCCGGCGTGACGCGGGCTACACCTTC. This chain connects TRBV7-2 to TRBJ1-2; D uncertain. CDR3 size: 13 residues. Germline loops: CDR1 SGHTA, CDR2 FQGNSA. Trimming stripped 5 bases from V and 8 bases from J, with 15 bases between.

In this sample, this clonotype turned up a few times. The V and J genes are TRBV5-5 and TRBJ1-5; possible D gene TRBD1, 5 bases. This CDR3 is 15 amino acids long. Germline V lookup: CDR1 SGHKS, CDR2 YYEKEE (reference sequence). V shed 2 bases and J shed 2 bases, with 11 bases lying between them. CDR3 protein: CASSLSGLGNQPQHF. CDR3 DNA: TGTGCCAGCAGCTTATCAGGGTTGGGCAATCAGCCCCAGCATTTT.

This clonotype was detected ten times or more. The genes are TRBV5-1 and TRBJ2-1; 7 bases are shared with TRBD1. Germline CDR1 SGHRS, CDR2 YFSETQ. Trimming took 5 bases from V and 6 from J; bases not matched to a gene: 8. This CDR3 comprises 14 residues. The CDR3 region is CASSLPRDSNEQFF. In DNA, the CDR3 is TGCGCCAGCAGTTTACCCCGGGACAGCAATGAGCAGTTCTTC.

In this sample, this clonotype turned up many times. The chain has TRBV18 and TRBJ2-1; no definite D call. Per the germline V gene, CDR1 is KGHSH and CDR2 is LQKENI. Trimming cost V 2 bases and J 5 bases, with 10 bases left between them. CDR3 length: 14 residues. For the CDR3, the DNA is TGTGCCAGCTCACCAAGATGGTTGGACAATGAGCAGTTCTTC. Translation: CASSPRWLDNEQFF.

This clonotype showed up many times. This chain joins TRBV5-1 and TRBJ2-7, with D perhaps matching TRBD2 (5 bases). This CDR3 region has 14 residues. Trimming stripped 3 bases from V and 6 bases from J, with 16 bases between. Germline V lookup: CDR1 SGHRS, CDR2 YFSETQ. Here the CDR3 reads CASSSNTGFSEQYF. CDR3 bases: TGCGCCAGCAGCTCTAACACGGGGTTCAGCGAGCAGTACTTC. Full variable domain (outside the CDR3, taken from reference TRBV5-1 and TRBJ2-7): KAGVTQTPRYLIKTRGQQVTLSCSPISGHRSVSWYQQTPGQGLQFLFEYFSETQRNKGNFPGRFSGRQFSNSRSEMNVSTLELGDSALYLCASSSNTGFSEQYFGPGTRLTVT.

Many counts were recorded for this clonotype. The genes are TRBV10-3 and TRBJ2-1; 10 bases are shared with TRBD2. The CDR3 length is 14 residues. V lost 10 bases and J lost 6; bases outside the gene matches: 9. Germline V gene data show CDR1 as ENHRY and CDR2 as SYGVKD. As DNA, the CDR3 is TGTGCCACCGAGGTTAGCGGGGGGTTCAATGAGCAGTTCTTC. The encoded protein is CATEVSGGFNEQFF.

The chain carries TRBV7-9 and TRBJ2-7; 7 positions agree with TRBD2. Trimming removed 6 bases from V and 2 bases from J; junction bases left unmatched: 7. This CDR3 contains 14 residues. Per the germline V gene, CDR1 is SEHNR and CDR2 is FQNEAQ (reference sequence). CDR3 protein: CASSPTGLAYEQYV. The CDR3 coding sequence is TGTGCCAGCAGTCCCACTGGACTAGCCTACGAGCAGTACGTC.

This clonotype was counted at least ten times. V gene TRBV24-1 combines with J gene TRBJ1-1; 7 bases are a match to TRBD1. V lost 2 bases and J lost 1; bases outside the gene matches: 0. CDR3 length: 14 residues. Germline CDR1 reads KGHDR; CDR2 reads SFDVKD. The CDR3 DNA is TGTGCCACCAGTGATTCAGGGGGGAACACTGAAGCTTTCTTT. This codes for CATSDSGGNTEAFF.

The V gene is TRBV19, the J gene TRBJ2-2; 7 bases fit TRBD1. In germline, CDR1 is LNHDA, CDR2 SQIVND (reference sequence). The CDR3 is made up of 14 amino acids. Germline trimming cut 5 bases from V and 9 bases from J; bases unmatched to any gene: 9. The CDR3 bases are TGTGCCAGTAGTTGGGACAGTAGGGTCTGGGAGCTGTTTTTT. Encoded protein: CASSWDSRVWELFF. Together with reference TRBV19 and TRBJ2-2, the CDR3 gives the full variable domain: DGGITQSPKYLFRKEGQNVTLSCEQNLNHDAMYWYRQDPGQGLRLIYYSQIVNDFQKGDIAEGYSVSREKKESFPLTVTSAQKNPTAFYLCASSWDSRVWELFFGEGSRLTVL.

This clonotype has a handful of counts. The rearrangement joins TRBV4-2 to TRBJ1-1; 7 bases map to TRBD1. J gave up 14 bases and V 0 bases, and 6 bases lay outside the gene matches. The CDR3 contains 12 residues. Looked up from germline, CDR1 is LGHNA and CDR2 is YNFKEQ. CDR3 in DNA: TGTGCCAGCAGCCAAGATGAGGCAGGGGGGTTCTTT. Amino acid sequence: CASSQDEAGGFF.

A single count supports this clonotype. The chain links TRBV12-3 or TRBV12-4 to TRBJ2-1; tentative D call: TRBD2 (6 bases). Trimming took 4 bases from V and 14 from J, leaving 18 bases between them. The CDR3 extends over 13 amino acids. This CDR3 is CASSSLGSSVKFF. The CDR3 DNA reads as TGTGCCAGCAGTTCTTTAGGTTCTAGCGTGAAGTTCTTC.